Reported below is one TCR beta chain. Its antigen is not identified. This sample stems from a study of T cell repertoires in cytomegalovirus infection. Study-level information: Based on public TCR beta signatures, there were indications of CMV infection and of a matching HLA type.

TCRdb re-analysed the reads in MiXCR, keeping a single row per CDR3 protein. The data contain roughly 320,000 distinct CDR3 sequences, 8% to 10% of them seen just once; the ten biggest clones take up around 2.5%. The length of the CDR3 is 15 residues. Trimming stripped 6 bases from V and 0 bases from J, with 14 bases between. Germline V lookup: CDR1 MDHEN, CDR2 SYDVKM. Study-level points and caveats: Dominating the ex vivo response were TCR beta clonotypes that were CMV-specific and HLA-C-restricted.

The chain combines TRBV28 with TRBJ1-1; maybe TRBD1 (6 bases). The TCR was taken from a human donor in good health (CMV status not recorded). Some clones in this sample may be carry-over from other donors' samples. Source material: PBMCs. The DNA of the CDR3 is TGTGCCAGCAGCTTACGGGGGCCGGTGAACACTGAAGCTTTCTTT. Its translation: CASSLRGPVNTEAFF.